This T cell receptor (beta chain) was sequenced in a study of OX40 agonist ivuxolimab in advanced cancers. Regarding the study in general: The costimulatory receptor OX40 (CD134) was targeted by ivuxolimab, a fully human IgG2 agonistic monoclonal antibody. Intravenous ivuxolimab was administered to patients every 2 weeks at six dose levels: 0.01, 0.1, 0.3, 1.5, 3 and 10 mg/kg. Among the approximately 50 dose-escalation patients, about 19 had hepatocellular carcinoma, approximately 15 melanoma, 9 renal cell carcinoma and 9 head and neck cancer. In the dose-escalation cohort, 82.7% of patients were male, and the mean age was roughly 60 years, with a range of about 23 to 90. Prior anti-PD-1, anti-PD-L1 or anti-CTLA-4 therapy was permitted, and checkpoint inhibitors had been received by roughly two fifths of dose-escalation patients. Partial responses were achieved by three dose-escalation patients, of whom one had hepatocellular carcinoma and two had cutaneous melanoma. Peripheral TCRbeta sequencing aimed to test whether ivuxolimab altered TCR sequence diversity and caused clonal T-cell expansion. The paper reports the monotherapy dose-escalation portion (N of about 50 patients) of the phase I ivuxolimab trial.

Genomic DNA was extracted from sorted cells for sequencing of the TCRbeta CDR3 region. TCRbeta CDR3 regions were sequenced using the immunoSEQ Assay. TCRdb obtained this table from immuneACCESS and retained in-frame rearrangements with V and J assigned. These tables miss some clones; where compared with another copy, unresolved V genes account for less than half of the shortfall, and the remainder is unexplained. The sample yields roughly 53,000 clones; about nine tenths were counted once. The ten biggest clones cover less than 6% of the sample. What the authors observed across the whole study: Which antigens the clonally expanded peripheral T cells were specific for was not determined. After ivuxolimab, expanded clones were on average more numerous among CD8+ T cells than among CD4+ T cells. Low levels of normalized T-cell clonal expansion were also shown by some nonresponding patients. In partial responders in the 0.1-3.0 mg/kg groups, normalized peripheral clonal expansion was found to be among the lowest, especially among CD8+ T cells. At doses from 0.1 to 3.0 mg/kg, clonal expansion was seen in both CD4+ and CD8+ blood T cells between baseline and week 6.

In the case of this clone: This receptor's antigen is unknown. The sample holds no much larger clone one base away, and base qualities are not on file.

The CDR3 starts with the cysteine, ends with the phenylalanine, and has 16 residues. The DNA shown is the 48-base CDR3, in frame from base 1. After removal of 1 base from V and 2 bases from J, the junction retains 5 bases not matched to a gene. CDR1 and CDR2 (SGHTS, YDEGEE) derive from the germline V gene. Patients with a history of autoimmune disease or receiving systemic immunosuppression were excluded from the trial. Peripheral blood for TCR sequencing was drawn from every dose cohort at baseline, at cycle 4 day 1 and at cycle 7 day 1. Samples came from an open-label, multicenter, first-in-human phase I dose-escalation trial of ivuxolimab. Adults with locally advanced or metastatic melanoma, renal cell carcinoma, hepatocellular carcinoma or head and neck squamous cell carcinoma were enrolled in the trial. Before TCR sequencing, CD4+ T cells and CD8+ T cells were sorted from peripheral blood as separate populations.

The sequenced sample was CD4+ or CD8+ T cells sorted from blood, obtained in a trial of the OX40 agonist ivuxolimab. The chain links TRBV5-8 with TRBJ1-5; the central 8 bases match TRBD1. The source of this sequence is an adult with an advanced solid tumor such as melanoma, head and neck, liver or kidney cancer. The DNA is as follows: TGTGCCAGCAGCTTGTATCAGGGGGCGGGCAATCAGCCCCAGCATTTT. This sequence encodes CASSLYQGAGNQPQHF.